The clone carrying this T cell receptor (beta chain) appeared a few times. Its cognate antigen is unknown. V was pared by 4 bases and J by 0 bases, with 4 bases between. Germline loops: CDR1 MDHEN, CDR2 SYDVKM. The CDR3 spans 12 residues. Produced via immunoSEQ multiplex PCR; TCRdb's table is partial and in-frame only. The sample lists some 23,000 clones, approximately 70% occurring once. The data originate from a study of vaccination effects on CD4 cells after COVID-19. Turning to the study itself: Following the second dose by a median of 72 days, the post-vaccine samples were obtained.

Antigen-specific CD4+ T cells expanded by the ViraFEST assay with viral peptide pools were then sequenced. Culture lasted approximately 10 days before CD4+ T cell isolation. Vaccination of participants consisted of two doses of either the BNT162b2 or mRNA-1273 vaccine. Vaccinees lacked prior SARS-CoV-2 infection and tested negative for nucleocapsid antibodies. Half of the medium was exchanged for IL-2 medium on both days 3 and 7. Study-level points and caveats: Researchers report that only 1 of 255 vaccine-induced clones in healthy vaccinees cross-reacted with common cold coronaviruses.

The sequence was collected from a human donor who received a COVID-19 vaccine. This specimen consisted of CD4+ T cells from PBMCs cultured with SARS-CoV-2 spike peptides, obtained after COVID-19 vaccination. The gene calls are TRBV28 and TRBJ2-7; D call uncertain. The DNA for the CDR3 is TGTGCCAGCAGTTACCGCTCCTACGAGCAGTACTTC. Its translation: CASSYRSYEQYF.